Each of the 6 T cell receptor beta chains below was sequenced from the same sample in a study of cytomegalovirus exposure and HLA in healthy donors. The PCR contained 60 Vbeta and 13 Jbeta primers. Libraries were prepared by immunoSEQ multiplex PCR; TCRdb keeps only in-frame clonotypes and omits some of them. Of 150,000 to 200,000 clones in the sample, over 70% were seen once. Sequencing was done on a sample of PBMCs. The receptors here all came from a woman aged 25 to 39 in good health and CMV-seronegative.

The rearrangement uses TRBV7-8 and TRBJ2-1, with TRBD1 matching 7 bases. From germline, CDR1 is SGHVS and CDR2 FQNEAQ. The CDR3 is 12 amino acids. Trimming took 1 base from V and 12 from J; bases not matched to a gene: 3. The CDR3 is CASSLDRGRQFF. CDR3 coding DNA: TGTGCCAGCAGCTTAGACAGGGGAAGGCAGTTCTTC.

The chain joins TRBV28 to TRBJ1-1; 7 bases agree with TRBD1. Germline assignment: CDR1 MDHEN and CDR2 SYDVKM. This CDR3 spans 15 amino acids. With 5 bases clipped from V and 5 bases from J, the junction kept 11 bases outside the gene matches. CDR3 DNA: TGTGCCAGCAGTCCCCTGGGACAGTATGATACTGAAGCTTTCTTT. Translating gives CASSPLGQYDTEAFF. The full variable domain, rest sourced from reference TRBV28 and TRBJ1-1, is DVKVTQSSRYLVKRTGEKVFLECVQDMDHENMFWYRQDPGLGLRLIYFSYDVKMKEKGDIPEGYSVSREKKERFSLILESASTNQTSMYLCASSPLGQYDTEAFFGQGTRLTVV.

This clone was detected a few times. V is TRBV7-8 and J is TRBJ2-2; D call uncertain. The V gene lost 3 bases and the J gene lost 0 bases, with 14 bases spanning the gap. Germline V gene lookup returns CDR1 SGHVS and CDR2 FQNEAQ. This CDR3 is 17 amino acids long. CDR3: CASSFTIGQANTGELFF. Written as DNA, the CDR3 is TGTGCCAGCAGCTTTACGATCGGCCAGGCGAACACCGGGGAGCTGTTTTTT.

The chain links TRBV7-6 to TRBJ2-5; TRBD1 matches 10 bases. The CDR3 totals 17 residues. After removal of 4 bases from V and 6 bases from J, the junction contained 14 bases not matched to a gene. From germline, CDR1 is SGHVS and CDR2 FNYEAQ. The DNA of the CDR3 is TGTGCCAGCAGCTCTAGCCCCCGACAGGGGGCCACCCAGACCCAGTACTTC. It codes for CASSSSPRQGATQTQYF.

The rearrangement uses TRBV7-9 and TRBJ1-4; no clear D gene. CDR1 is SEHNR, CDR2 FQNEAQ, per germline (reference sequence). The CDR3 extends over 14 amino acids. Trimming took off 2 bases at V and 7 bases at J, with 11 bases between the two ends. Here the CDR3 reads CASSLSLPSEKLFF. CDR3 bases: TGTGCCAGCAGCTTATCTCTCCCGAGTGAAAAACTGTTTTTT.

This chain uses TRBV10-3 with TRBJ2-1; 10 positions agree with TRBD2. Germline CDR1 and CDR2: ENHRY and SYGVKD. V gave up 10 bases and J gave up 9 bases; unmatched junction bases: 15. The CDR3 spans 15 residues. Here the CDR3 DNA reads TGTGCCACCTCCCGGGGTAGCGGGGGGCCGGGTGAGCAGTTCTTC. Translated, it gives CATSRGSGGPGEQFF.